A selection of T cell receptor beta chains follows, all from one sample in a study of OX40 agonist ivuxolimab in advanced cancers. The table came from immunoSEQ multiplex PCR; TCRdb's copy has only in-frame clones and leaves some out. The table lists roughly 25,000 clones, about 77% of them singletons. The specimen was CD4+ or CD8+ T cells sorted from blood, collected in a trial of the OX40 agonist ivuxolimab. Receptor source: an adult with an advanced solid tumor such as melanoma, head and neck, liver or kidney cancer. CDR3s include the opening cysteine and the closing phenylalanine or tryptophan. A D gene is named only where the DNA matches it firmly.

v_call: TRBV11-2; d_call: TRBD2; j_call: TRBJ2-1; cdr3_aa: CASSSQGLAGLGAYNEQFF
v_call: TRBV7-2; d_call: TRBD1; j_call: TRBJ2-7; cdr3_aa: CASSAQPPGQGNEQYF
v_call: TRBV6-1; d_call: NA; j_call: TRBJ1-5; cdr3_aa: CTSSEGVRGGFSNQPQHF
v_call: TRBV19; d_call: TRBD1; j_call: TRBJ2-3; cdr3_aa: CASTPDRWLDTQYF
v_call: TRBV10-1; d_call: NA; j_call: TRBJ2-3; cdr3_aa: CASRDQRLITDTQYF
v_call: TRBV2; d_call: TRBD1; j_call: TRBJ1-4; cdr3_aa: CASMDRYNEKLFF
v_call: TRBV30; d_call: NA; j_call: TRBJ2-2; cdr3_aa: CAWSVGWGNTGELFF
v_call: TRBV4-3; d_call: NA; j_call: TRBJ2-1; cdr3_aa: CASSQANQWTEQFF
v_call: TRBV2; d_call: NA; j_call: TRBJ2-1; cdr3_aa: CATQQRSSYNEQFF
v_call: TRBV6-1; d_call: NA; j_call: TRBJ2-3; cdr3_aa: CASSETTPIDTQYF
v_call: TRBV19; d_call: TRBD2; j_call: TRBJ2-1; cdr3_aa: CASSIPVVRGGYNEQFF
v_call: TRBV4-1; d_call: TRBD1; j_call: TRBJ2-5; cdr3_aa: CASSQDGTGGETQYF
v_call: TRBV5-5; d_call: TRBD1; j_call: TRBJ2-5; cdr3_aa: CASSPGQRKTQYF
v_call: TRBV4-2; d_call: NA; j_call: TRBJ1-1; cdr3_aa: CASSQDTSRRNTEAFF